A selection of T cell receptor beta chains follows, all from one sample in a study of shared clonotypes between healthy human individuals. The table came from immunoSEQ multiplex PCR; TCRdb's copy has only in-frame clones and leaves some out. The sample has some 450,000 clones; approximately 77% are singletons. Sequencing was done on a sample of PBMCs. The receptors were gathered from a woman aged 40 to 55 in good health. Some clones in this sample may be carry-over from other donors' samples. The CDR3 runs from the conserved cysteine through the conserved F or W. Clone sizes are given selectively: once, few, many, or a class where the clone is expanded.

V | size | CDR3
TRBV6-4 | - | CASSLEVTDTQYF
TRBV29-1 | - | CSVTGRGAEAFF
TRBV21-1 | many | CASIFDRGQVMNTEAFF
TRBV30 | - | CAWTWQNTEAFF
TRBV2 | - | CASSDGQGLVKDTQYF
TRBV9 | many | CASSVGGAVNTEAFF
TRBV28 | - | CASSLRGINEKLFF
TRBV11-2 | - | CASSNGRDGTGELFF
TRBV15 | - | CATSRDGRYYGYTF
TRBV11-2 | - | CASSSQVAGELFF
TRBV29-1 | - | CSAGLFSGRTDTQYF
TRBV28 | - | CASSPPLAGVYEQFF
TRBV6-5 | - | CASNTGGASEHEQYF
TRBV7-8 | - | CASSFVLQGSEELFF
TRBV25-1 | - | CASSEPGPLYEQYF
TRBV5-6 | - | CASSFPSVGGSEQYF
TRBV2 | - | CASSGGGPNNQPQHF
TRBV6-5 | - | CASSRDGRRYEQYF
TRBV4-1 | - | CASSHPRTSGGDEQYF
TRBV30 | - | CAWSVTRDQPQHF
TRBV4-2 | - | CASSRRLAGNEQFF
TRBV19 | - | CASSISREEGYTF
TRBV7-2 | once | CASSFGTSGPRAGNEQFF
TRBV10-3 | once | CAIRGGQGAGGYTF
TRBV5-1 | - | CASSLGFTGYNEQFF
TRBV7-9 | - | CASSADLGELFF
TRBV5-4 | - | CASSLVASGINTGELFF
TRBV28 | - | CASSRSGHPLGNEQFF
TRBV18 | many | CASSPLPTGITEAFF
TRBV30 | - | CAWALTSGYEQYF
TRBV11-2 | once | CASSSAALSTDTQYF
TRBV4-1 | - | CASSHQGASGETDTQYF
TRBV7-9 | - | CASSLVTLGELFF
TRBV5-4 | once | CASTQGGAGANVLTF
TRBV19 | - | CASSTPGETGELFF
TRBV10-3 | few | CAISSSEETQYF
TRBV5-6 | - | CASSYHGLGWYNEQFF
TRBV18 | - | CASSLGAAEGEKLFF
TRBV28 | - | CASKGQGMETQYF
TRBV11-3 | few | CASSLEGASYNEQFF
TRBV5-1 | - | CASSLGTGPQGTQHF
TRBV5-6 | - | CASSPLGRAKNIQYF
TRBV18 | once | CASQGDINTGELFF
TRBV28 | - | CASQTGRHTEAFF
TRBV5-1 | - | CASSLLGEGYNEQFF
TRBV21-1 | - | CASSTSSGRGLDEQYF
TRBV6-6 | - | CASRSEGLDQPQHF
TRBV19 | - | CASSGHSGSETQYF
TRBV6-1 | - | CASSSGSGEAFF
TRBV10-3 | - | CAISEKKGNIQYF
TRBV7-7 | few | CASSFRGTDEQYF
TRBV5-4 | many | CASSLKGHTGELFF
TRBV5-6 | many | CASSLRGGYTF
TRBV5-4 | - | CASSAGTSGVQETQYF
TRBV2 | - | CASRLEQGLNTEAFF
TRBV14 | - | CASSQDPMDETQYF
TRBV7-6 | - | CASSLGPGTGPSNTGELFF
TRBV19 | - | CASSSPGTPSSGNTIYF
TRBV21-1 | - | CASSLTVSGQGRTYEQYF
TRBV28 | - | CASSHRTDLRDTQYF